This T cell receptor beta chain emerged from a study of metastatic and nonmetastatic thyroid tumors. Overall study context: For malignant and benign thyroid patients, tumor or nodule tissue and blood were the sources whose repertoires were compared.

TCRdb reanalyzed the PCR reads with MiXCR. The profile covers about 50,000 clones, with around 4% appearing a single time and roughly 9.8% taken by the ten largest. Among the patients, none had received any treatment before thyroid surgery. Study-level results: Reportedly, malignant thyroid tumors had significantly higher TCR beta diversity than benign nodules, in blood and tumor.

Germline-derived CDR1 and CDR2 are KGHSH and LQKENI. V lost 2 bases, J lost 4 bases, and 3 bases stayed unmatched. CDR3 size: 14 residues. To note about this clone: Its target is not known.

The receptor comes from a female donor with papillary thyroid cancer or a benign thyroid nodule (not recorded which). Some clones in this sample may be carry-over from other donors' samples. The source material was blood. V is TRBV18 and J is TRBJ1-1; 8 bases fit TRBD1. The CDR3 here is CASSPTTGGTEAFF. The DNA of the CDR3 is TGTGCCAGCTCACCAACTACAGGGGGCACTGAAGCTTTCTTT.